The sequence of this T cell receptor (beta chain) was determined in a study of blood T cells in healthy people across ages. The CDR3 spans 14 residues. Germline V gene data show CDR1 as SNHLY and CDR2 as FYNNEI. The V gene lost 8 bases and the J gene lost 0 bases, with 11 bases spanning the gap. All donors came from Russia, were Caucasian and healthy, and spanned ages about 6 to 100. Per sample, extraction of total RNA gave at least 5 micrograms in every case. This clonotype was observed a handful of times. Through a sample-barcoded 5' primer and a J-beta primer mix, a second PCR was run for about 6 to 12 cycles. Every single cDNA molecule received a tag from a template-switch adaptor with 12 random nucleotides. TCRdb re-derived calls from the 5' RACE reads in MiXCR, one entry per CDR3 protein. The table includes 1.6 million or so distinct CDR3 sequences, about 35% detected once.

The V gene is TRBV2, the J gene TRBJ1-5, with no clear D. The clonotype comes from a woman in her twenties or thirties in good health. The specimen was blood. In nucleotides, the CDR3 is TGTGCCAGCGGCGGTAGTTATAGCAATCAGCCCCAGCATTTT. Translating it yields CASGGSYSNQPQHF.